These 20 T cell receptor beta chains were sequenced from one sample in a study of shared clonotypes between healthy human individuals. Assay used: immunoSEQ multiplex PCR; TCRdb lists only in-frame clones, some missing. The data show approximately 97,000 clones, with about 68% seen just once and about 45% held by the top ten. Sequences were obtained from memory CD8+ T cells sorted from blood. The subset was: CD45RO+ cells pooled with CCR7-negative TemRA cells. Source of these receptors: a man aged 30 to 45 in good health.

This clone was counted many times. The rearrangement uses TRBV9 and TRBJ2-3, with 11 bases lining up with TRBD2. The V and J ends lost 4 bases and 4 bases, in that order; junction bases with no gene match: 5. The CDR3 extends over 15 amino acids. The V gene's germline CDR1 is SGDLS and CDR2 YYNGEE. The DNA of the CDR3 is TGTGCCAGCAGCCCTCTAGCGGGAGGCGCAGATACGCAGTATTTT. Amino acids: CASSPLAGGADTQYF. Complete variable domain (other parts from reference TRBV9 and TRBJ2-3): DSGVTQTPKHLITATGQRVTLRCSPRSGDLSVYWYQQSLDQGLQFLIQYYNGEERAKGNILERFSAQQFPDLHSELNLSSLELGDSALYFCASSPLAGGADTQYFGPGTRLTVL.

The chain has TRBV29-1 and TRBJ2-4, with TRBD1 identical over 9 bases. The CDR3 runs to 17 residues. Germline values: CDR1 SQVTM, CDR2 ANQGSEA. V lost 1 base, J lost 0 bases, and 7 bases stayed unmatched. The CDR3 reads CSVEGGQGYLAKNIQYF. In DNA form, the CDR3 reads TGCAGCGTTGAAGGGGGACAGGGATATCTAGCCAAAAACATTCAGTACTTC.

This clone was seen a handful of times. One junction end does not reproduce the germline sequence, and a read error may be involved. CDR3 region: CVSSERENNEQFF. CDR3 coding DNA: TGTGTCAGCAGTGAGCGGGAGAACAATGAGCAGTTCTTC. This chain connects TRBV6-4 to TRBJ2-1, with 8 positions matching TRBD2. Germline values: CDR1 MRHNA, CDR2 SNTAGT. The CDR3 consists of 13 residues.

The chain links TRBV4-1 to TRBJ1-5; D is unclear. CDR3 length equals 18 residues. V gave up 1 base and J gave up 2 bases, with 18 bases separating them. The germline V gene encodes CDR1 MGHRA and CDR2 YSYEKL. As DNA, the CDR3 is TGCGCCAGCAGCCAAGGGACCGGTCTACGCTATGGCAATCAGCCCCAGCATTTT. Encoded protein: CASSQGTGLRYGNQPQHF.

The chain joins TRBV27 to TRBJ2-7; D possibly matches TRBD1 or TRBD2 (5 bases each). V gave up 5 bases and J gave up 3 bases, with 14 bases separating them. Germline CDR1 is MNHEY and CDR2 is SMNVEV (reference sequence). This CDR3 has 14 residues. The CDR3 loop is CASSTSGRNYEQYF. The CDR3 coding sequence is TGTGCCAGCAGTACCTCGGGACGGAACTACGAGCAGTACTTC.

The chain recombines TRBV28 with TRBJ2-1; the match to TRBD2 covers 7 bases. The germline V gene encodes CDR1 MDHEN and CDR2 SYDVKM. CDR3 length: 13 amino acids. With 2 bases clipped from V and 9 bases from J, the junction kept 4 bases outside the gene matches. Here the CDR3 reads CASSLQLATEQFF. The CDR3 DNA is TGTGCCAGCAGTTTACAACTAGCGACTGAGCAGTTCTTC.

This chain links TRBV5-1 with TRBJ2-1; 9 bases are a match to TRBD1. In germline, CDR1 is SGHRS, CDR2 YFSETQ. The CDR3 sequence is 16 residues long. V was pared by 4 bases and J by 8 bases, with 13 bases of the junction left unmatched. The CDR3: CASSTTGGAWFYEQFF. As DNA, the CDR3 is TGCGCCAGCAGCACTACAGGGGGCGCTTGGTTCTATGAGCAGTTCTTC.

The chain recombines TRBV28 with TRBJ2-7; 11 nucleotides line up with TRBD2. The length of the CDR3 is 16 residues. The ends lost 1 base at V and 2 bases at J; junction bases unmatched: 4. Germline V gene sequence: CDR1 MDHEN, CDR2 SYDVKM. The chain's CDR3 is CASSLLTSGRPYEQYF. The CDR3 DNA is TGTGCCAGCAGTTTATTAACTAGCGGGAGACCCTACGAGCAGTACTTC.

CDR3 sequence reads: CASSDRGPDSLAKNIQYF. Written as DNA, the CDR3 is TGTGCCAGCAGTGATCGGGGGCCAGACTCGCTAGCCAAAAACATTCAGTACTTC. J is TRBJ2-4 and V is TRBV2; TRBD1 or TRBD2 may be the D gene (6 bases each). V gave up 3 bases and J gave up 0 bases, with 18 bases separating them. This CDR3 is built from 18 residues. CDR1 is SNHLY, CDR2 FYNNEI, per germline.

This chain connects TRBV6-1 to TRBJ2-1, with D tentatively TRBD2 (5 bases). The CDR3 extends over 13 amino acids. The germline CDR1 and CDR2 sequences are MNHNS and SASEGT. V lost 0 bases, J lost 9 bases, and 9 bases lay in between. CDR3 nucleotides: TGTGCCAGCAGTGAAGCGGAGAGGGTTGAGCAGTTCTTC. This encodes CASSEAERVEQFF.

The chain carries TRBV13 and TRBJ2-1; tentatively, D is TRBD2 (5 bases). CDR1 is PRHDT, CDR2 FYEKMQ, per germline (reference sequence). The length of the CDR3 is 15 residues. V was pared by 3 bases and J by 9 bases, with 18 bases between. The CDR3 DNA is TGTGCCAGCAGCTTTAGGACTGGCCGATTTGGTGAGCAGTTCTTC. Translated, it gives CASSFRTGRFGEQFF. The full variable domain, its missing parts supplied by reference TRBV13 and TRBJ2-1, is AAGVIQSPRHLIKEKRETATLKCYPIPRHDTVYWYQQGPGQDPQFLISFYEKMQSDKGSIPDRFSAQQFSDYHSELNMSSLELGDSALYFCASSFRTGRFGEQFFGPGTRLTVL.

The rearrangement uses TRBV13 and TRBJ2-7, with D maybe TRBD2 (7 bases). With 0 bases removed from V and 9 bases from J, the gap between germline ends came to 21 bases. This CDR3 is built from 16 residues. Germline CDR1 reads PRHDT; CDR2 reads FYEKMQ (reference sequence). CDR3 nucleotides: TGTGCCAGCAGCTTAGGCTCCGATCTATCAGGGGAGGGGCAGTACTTC. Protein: CASSLGSDLSGEGQYF.

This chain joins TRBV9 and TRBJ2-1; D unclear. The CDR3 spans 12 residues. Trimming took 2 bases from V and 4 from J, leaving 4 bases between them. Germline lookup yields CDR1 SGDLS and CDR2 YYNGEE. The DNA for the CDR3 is TGTGCCAGCAGCGTGGATTACAATGAGCAGTTCTTC. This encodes CASSVDYNEQFF.

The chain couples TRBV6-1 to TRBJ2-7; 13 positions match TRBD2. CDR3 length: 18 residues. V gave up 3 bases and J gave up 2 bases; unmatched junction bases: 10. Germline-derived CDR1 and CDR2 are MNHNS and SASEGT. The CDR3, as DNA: TGTGCCAGCAGTGACCCCGGGACTAGCGGGATTAGCGCCTACGAGCAGTACTTC. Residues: CASSDPGTSGISAYEQYF.

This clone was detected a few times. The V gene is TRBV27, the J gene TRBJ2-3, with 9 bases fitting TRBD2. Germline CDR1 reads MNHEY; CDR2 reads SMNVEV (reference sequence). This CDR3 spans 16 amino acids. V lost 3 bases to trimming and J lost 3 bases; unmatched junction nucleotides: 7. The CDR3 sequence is CASSLSGGRGTDTQYF. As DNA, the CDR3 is TGTGCCAGCAGTTTGTCAGGCGGGAGGGGAACAGATACGCAGTATTTT.

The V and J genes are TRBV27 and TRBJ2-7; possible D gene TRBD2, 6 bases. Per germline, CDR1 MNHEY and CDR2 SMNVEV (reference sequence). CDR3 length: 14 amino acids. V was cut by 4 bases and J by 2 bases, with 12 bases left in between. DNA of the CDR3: TGTGCCAGCAGTTCCGGACTACCCGCCTACGAGCAGTACTTC. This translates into CASSSGLPAYEQYF.

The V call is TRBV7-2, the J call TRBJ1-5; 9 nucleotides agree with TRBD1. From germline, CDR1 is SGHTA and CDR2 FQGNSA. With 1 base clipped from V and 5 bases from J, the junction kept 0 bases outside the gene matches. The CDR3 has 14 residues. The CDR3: CASSLGTGDQPQHF. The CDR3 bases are TGTGCCAGCAGCTTAGGGACAGGGGATCAGCCCCAGCATTTT.

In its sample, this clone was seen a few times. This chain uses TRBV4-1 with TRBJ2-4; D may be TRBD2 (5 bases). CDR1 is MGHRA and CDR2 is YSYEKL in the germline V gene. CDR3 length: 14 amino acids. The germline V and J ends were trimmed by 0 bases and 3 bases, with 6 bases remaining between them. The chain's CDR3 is CASSQEGVKNIQYF. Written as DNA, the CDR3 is TGCGCCAGCAGCCAAGAGGGAGTCAAAAACATTCAGTACTTC.

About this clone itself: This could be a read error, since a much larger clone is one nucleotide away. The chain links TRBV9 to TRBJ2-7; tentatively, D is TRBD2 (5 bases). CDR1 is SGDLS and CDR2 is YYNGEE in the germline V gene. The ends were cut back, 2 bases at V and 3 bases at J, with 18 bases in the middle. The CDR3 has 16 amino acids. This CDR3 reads CASSVDMIATVYEQYF. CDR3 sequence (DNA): TGTGCCAGCAGCGTGGATATGATAGCGACCGTCTACGAGCAGTACTTC.

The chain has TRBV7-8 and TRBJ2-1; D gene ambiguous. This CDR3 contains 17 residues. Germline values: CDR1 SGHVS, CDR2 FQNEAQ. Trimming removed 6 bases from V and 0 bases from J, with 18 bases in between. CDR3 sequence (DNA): TGTGCCAGCAGTCACCGAATGTCGACTTACTCCTACAATGAGCAGTTCTTC. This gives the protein CASSHRMSTYSYNEQFF.